This T cell receptor (beta chain) stems from a study of radiation and T cells in renal cell carcinoma. This clone came up a few times. Its antigen is still unknown. TCRdb keeps only in-frame clones here, not all; method: immunoSEQ multiplex PCR. The sample yields about 14,000 clones, approximately 50% seen once. Indicated treatment: treatment-naive control, cytoreductive nephrectomy. Clear cell pathology was present in this patient's renal cell carcinoma. Controls included a handful of female and 11 to 12 male donors, resected 2011 to 2014. Study results and caveats: Irradiated tumors had higher TCR clonality than control tumors. Irradiated tumors held more dominant CDR3 motifs than control tumors.

CDR1 and CDR2 (germline): SGHTA, FQGNSA. The CDR3 runs 15 residues. The V end was cut by 1 base, the J end by 0 bases, with 7 bases between. This receptor was obtained from a man in his fifties with renal cell carcinoma. This rearrangement joins TRBV7-2 to TRBJ1-5; D is undetermined. The source material was tumor tissue, sampled from a patient whose treatment was nephrectomy without radiotherapy. This CDR3 reads CASSLGAASNQPQHF. As DNA, the CDR3 is TGTGCCAGCAGCTTAGGCGCGGCTAGCAATCAGCCCCAGCATTTT. The full variable domain, its missing parts supplied by reference TRBV7-2 and TRBJ1-5, is GAGVSQSPSNKVTEKGKDVELRCDPISGHTALYWYRQSLGQGLEFLIYFQGNSAPDKSGLPSDRFSAERTGGSVSTLTIQRTQQEDSAVYLCASSLGAASNQPQHFGDGTRLSIL.